This TCR beta chain appears in the sequencing data of a study of monozygotic twins with inflammatory bowel disease. There were about 3,800 ng of total RNA used for each TCR library. The UMIs contained a 6-nucleotide sample barcode. They were added by template switching during cDNA synthesis. Each CDR3 protein gets one entry in TCRdb, which reprocessed the 5' RACE reads and gives no DNA. This sample's table reports approximately 340,000 distinct CDR3 sequences. Phlebotomy per donor yielded a single 2.5 ml blood sample. Isolation of total RNA was performed on whole blood, with no prior T cell sorting. The specimen was blood. This sequence was found in a human donor with ulcerative colitis or Crohn's disease, or a healthy co-twin of an affected twin (not recorded which).

CDR3 sequence: CASSLSREQFF. This chain links TRBV7-2 with TRBJ2-1. The CDR3 contains 11 residues. From germline, CDR1 is SGHTA and CDR2 FQGNSA.